The next 27 T cell receptor beta chains were all read from a single sample in a study of blood T cell repertoires in COVID-19. Sequencing was performed with immunoSEQ multiplex PCR; in TCRdb, only in-frame clones are kept and a portion is missing. The sample includes about 280,000 clones, approximately 85% of them seen just once. The specimen sequenced was peripheral blood. The source is a man aged 50 or older with active or convalescent COVID-19.

The rearrangement uses TRBV3-1 (or the pseudogene TRBV3-2) and TRBJ1-2, with 8 nucleotides matching TRBD1. The V and J ends lost 1 base and 5 bases, in that order; junction bases with no gene match: 9. Germline CDR1 reads LGHDT; CDR2 reads YNNKEL (reference sequence). This CDR3 region has 16 residues. The CDR3, as DNA: TGTGCCAGCAGCCAAGTACGGACAGGGACTGGGTATGGCTACACCTTC. Translating gives CASSQVRTGTGYGYTF.

This clone was counted between two and nine times. Other DNA sequences in the sample encode the same CDR3. The genes are TRBV5-1 and TRBJ1-2, with 7 bases matching TRBD1. V lost 0 bases, J lost 5 bases, and 4 bases stayed unmatched. CDR3 size: 14 residues. Germline CDR1 SGHRS, CDR2 YFSETQ. The CDR3 protein is CASSLEAGGYGYTF. CDR3 nucleotide sequence: TGCGCCAGCAGCTTGGAGGCAGGGGGGTATGGCTACACCTTC. The whole variable domain, remainder taken from reference TRBV5-1 and TRBJ1-2, is KAGVTQTPRYLIKTRGQQVTLSCSPISGHRSVSWYQQTPGQGLQFLFEYFSETQRNKGNFPGRFSGRQFSNSRSEMNVSTLELGDSALYLCASSLEAGGYGYTFGSGTRLTVV.

This clone came up once. CDR3 nucleotide sequence: TGTGCCATCCGTCGGGAGGCAAACAATGAGCAGTTCTTC. Translating it yields CAIRREANNEQFF. The rearrangement uses TRBV10-3 and TRBJ2-1; TRBD2 matches 7 bases. CDR3 length equals 13 residues. Germline values: CDR1 ENHRY, CDR2 SYGVKD. After removal of 8 bases from V and 5 bases from J, the junction contained 6 bases not matched to a gene.

This clone was observed a handful of times. This sequence joins TRBV27 and TRBJ2-7, with TRBD1 identical over 9 bases. Germline V lookup: CDR1 MNHEY, CDR2 SMNVEV (reference sequence). This CDR3 has 14 residues. Trimming at V came to 2 bases and at J to 2 bases, leaving 1 base not matched to a gene. The CDR3 sequence is CASSLRTGAYEQYF. The CDR3 region has the DNA TGTGCCAGCAGTTTACGGACAGGGGCCTACGAGCAGTACTTC.

V usage is TRBV6-6 and J usage is TRBJ1-2; unclear D gene. CDR1 is MNHNY and CDR2 is SVGAGI in the germline V gene (reference sequence). The CDR3 is 12 amino acids. The V and J ends lost 3 bases and 3 bases respectively, with 5 bases between them. The CDR3 region has the DNA TGTGCCAGCAGTTATGGAGACTATGGCTACACCTTC. This translates into CASSYGDYGYTF.

The CDR3 DNA follows: TGTGCCAGCAGCCAAGCGAGTGATAGCAATCAGCCCCAGCATTTT. Amino acid sequence: CASSQASDSNQPQHF. V usage is TRBV3-1 (or the pseudogene TRBV3-2) and J usage is TRBJ1-5, with unresolved D. The CDR3 runs 15 residues. The germline CDR1 and CDR2 sequences are LGHDT and YNNKEL (reference sequence). The V end was cut by 1 base, the J end by 0 bases, with 7 bases between.

V gene TRBV6-2 or TRBV6-3 combines with J gene TRBJ2-2, with no clear D. Germline values: CDR1 MNHEY, CDR2 SVGEGT. CDR3 length: 13 amino acids. Trimming took 3 bases from V and 9 from J, leaving 11 bases between them. The CDR3 loop is CASSYQSLRELFF. CDR3 in DNA: TGTGCCAGCAGTTATCAGTCCCTTAGGGAGCTGTTTTTT.

The V call is TRBV2, the J call TRBJ2-7, with 7 bases fitting TRBD2. The length of the CDR3 is 13 residues. Germline CDR1 reads SNHLY; CDR2 reads FYNNEI. V dropped 8 bases and J dropped 0; count of bases not matched to a gene: 4. CDR3 coding DNA: TGTGCCAGCGGGGGGGAGAGCTCCTACGAGCAGTACTTC. Residues: CASGGESSYEQYF.

This chain joins TRBV27 and TRBJ2-5, with TRBD2 identical over 10 bases. In germline, CDR1 is MNHEY, CDR2 SMNVEV (reference sequence). The trim removed 0 bases at V and 5 bases at J, leaving 12 bases unmatched. The CDR3 is 18 residues long. The CDR3 sequence: CASSLSGLAAQERETQYF. The CDR3 DNA reads as TGTGCCAGCAGTTTATCAGGACTAGCGGCCCAAGAGCGGGAGACCCAGTACTTC.

The chain employs TRBV5-5 and TRBJ1-2; TRBD1 is a possible D gene (5 bases). The germline CDR1 and CDR2 sequences are SGHKS and YYEKEE (reference sequence). The CDR3 is 14 residues long. V was pared by 3 bases and J by 5 bases, with 14 bases between. The CDR3 reads CASSSSQGSYGYTF. The CDR3 region has the DNA TGTGCCAGCAGCTCGAGCCAGGGTTCTTATGGCTACACCTTC. The whole variable domain, remainder taken from reference TRBV5-5 and TRBJ1-2, is DAGVTQSPTHLIKTRGQQVTLRCSPISGHKSVSWYQQVLGQGPQFIFQYYEKEERGRGNFPDRFSARQFPNYSSELNVNALLLGDSALYLCASSSSQGSYGYTFGSGTRLTVV.

The chain joins TRBV14 to TRBJ1-3; perhaps TRBD1 as D (6 bases). Germline V gene data show CDR1 as SGHDN and CDR2 as FVKESK. This CDR3 region has 13 residues. Trimming pared 4 bases from V and 12 bases from J, leaving 16 bases between. CDR3 coding DNA: TGTGCCAGCAGCCCGACAGGCCGGGGGGGCATATATTTT. Its protein is CASSPTGRGGIYF.

This rearrangement joins TRBV7-3 to TRBJ2-3; D uncertain. Trimming removed 1 base from V and 6 bases from J, with 14 bases in between. There are 15 residues in the CDR3. Germline assignment: CDR1 SGHTA and CDR2 FQGTGA. The CDR3 DNA reads TGTGCCAGCAGCTTAAGACCCATCGTCGGGGATACGCAGTATTTT. Translation: CASSLRPIVGDTQYF.

The chain carries TRBV6-5 and TRBJ2-5; the match to TRBD2 covers 7 bases. The V and J ends lost 6 bases and 5 bases, in that order; junction bases with no gene match: 9. Germline V gene data show CDR1 as MNHEY and CDR2 as SVGAGI. The CDR3 covers 14 residues. The CDR3 region has the DNA TGTGCCAGCAGGTCAGCGTGGGGGGGGGAGACCCAGTACTTC. Its translation is CASRSAWGGETQYF.

The CDR3 DNA sequence: TGTGCCAGTACAGGGACAGGGGGCAATCAGCCCCAGCATTTT. Translated: CASTGTGGNQPQHF. The genes are TRBV19 and TRBJ1-5, with 10 bases fitting TRBD1. Germline-derived CDR1 and CDR2 are LNHDA and SQIVND (reference sequence). There are 14 residues in the CDR3. The ends lost 7 bases at V and 2 bases at J; junction bases unmatched: 2.

J is TRBJ2-7 and V is TRBV2; no firm D call. Trimming shortened V by 5 bases and J by 1 base, and 6 bases separated the two germline ends. Germline V gene data show CDR1 as SNHLY and CDR2 as FYNNEI. The CDR3 contains 12 residues. The CDR3 region is CASSSVSYEQYF. The CDR3 nucleotides read TGTGCCAGCAGTTCGGTATCCTACGAGCAGTACTTC.

This clone was detected only a few times. The chain carries TRBV27 and TRBJ1-2, with a weak D call TRBD1 (6 bases). V lost 6 bases, J lost 4 bases, and 9 bases lay in between. Per the germline V gene, CDR1 is MNHEY and CDR2 is SMNVEV (reference sequence). The CDR3 runs to 12 residues. The CDR3 region is CASRQGSYGYTF. The CDR3 DNA reads as TGTGCCAGCAGACAGGGTTCCTATGGCTACACCTTC.

This rearrangement joins TRBV12-3 or TRBV12-4 to TRBJ2-5, with D unclear. CDR3 length: 13 amino acids. Trimming removed 5 bases at V and 2 bases at J, with 9 bases between. Here the CDR3 reads CASSATEQETQYF. CDR3 nucleotide sequence: TGTGCCAGCAGTGCAACAGAGCAAGAGACCCAGTACTTC.

The J gene is TRBJ1-4, the V gene TRBV5-6; D not resolved. Germline CDR1 is SGHDT and CDR2 is YYEEEE. CDR3 length equals 18 residues. Trimming stripped 0 bases from V and 5 bases from J, with 20 bases between. CDR3 sequence: CASSLGLLLRAPNEKLFF. CDR3 DNA: TGTGCCAGCAGCTTGGGACTTCTGCTGCGCGCACCCAATGAAAAACTGTTTTTT. Variable domain in full (rest from reference TRBV5-6 and TRBJ1-4): DAGVTQSPTHLIKTRGQQVTLRCSPKSGHDTVSWYQQALGQGPQFIFQYYEEEERQRGNFPDRFSGHQFPNYSSELNVNALLLGDSALYLCASSLGLLLRAPNEKLFFGSGTQLSVL.

The V call is TRBV19, the J call TRBJ2-1, with TRBD1 as a possible D gene (5 bases). Germline V gene lookup returns CDR1 LNHDA and CDR2 SQIVND (reference sequence). CDR3 length equals 14 residues. V lost 6 bases to trimming and J lost 4 bases, with 13 bases between them. The CDR3 DNA reads as TGTGCCAGTAGCCCTGGACGGACATACAATGAGCAGTTCTTC. Translated: CASSPGRTYNEQFF. Supplemented by reference TRBV19 and TRBJ2-1, the full variable domain reads DGGITQSPKYLFRKEGQNVTLSCEQNLNHDAMYWYRQDPGQGLRLIYYSQIVNDFQKGDIAEGYSVSREKKESFPLTVTSAQKNPTAFYLCASSPGRTYNEQFFGPGTRLTVL.

This chain links TRBV18 with TRBJ1-1; the D gene is possibly TRBD1 (5 bases). CDR1 is KGHSH, CDR2 LQKENI, per germline. This CDR3 comprises 14 residues. The V end lost 8 bases, the J end lost 6 bases, and 19 bases lay between the germline ends. CDR3: CASTTAETVPEAFF. DNA of the CDR3: TGTGCCAGCACGACCGCCGAGACAGTTCCTGAAGCTTTCTTT.

The table lists this clone with a few counts. The chain recombines TRBV2 with TRBJ1-5, with TRBD1 matching 7 bases. With V trimmed by 5 bases and J by 4 bases, 11 bases remained unmatched. The CDR3 runs to 16 residues. Germline CDR1 reads SNHLY; CDR2 reads FYNNEI. CDR3 nucleotide sequence: TGTGCCAGCAGTCCACTCCCAGGGGGGCTAAATCAGCCCCAGCATTTT. This gives the protein CASSPLPGGLNQPQHF.

V is TRBV7-2 and J is TRBJ2-7; D perhaps matches TRBD1 (5 bases). The length of the CDR3 is 13 residues. Germline CDR1 reads SGHTA; CDR2 reads FQGNSA. Trimming removed 2 bases from V and 6 bases from J, with 11 bases in between. The CDR3 here is CASSLIGASEQYF. The CDR3 DNA follows: TGTGCCAGCAGCTTAATAGGGGCGAGCGAGCAGTACTTC. The variable domain in full, with the rest retrieved from reference TRBV7-2 and TRBJ2-7, is GAGVSQSPSNKVTEKGKDVELRCDPISGHTALYWYRQSLGQGLEFLIYFQGNSAPDKSGLPSDRFSAERTGGSVSTLTIQRTQQEDSAVYLCASSLIGASEQYFGPGTRLTVT.

The rearrangement links TRBV6-5 to TRBJ2-5, with D perhaps matching TRBD2 (6 bases). This CDR3 spans 14 amino acids. Trimming cost V 5 bases and J 5 bases, with 15 bases left between them. Germline V gene lookup returns CDR1 MNHEY and CDR2 SVGAGI. The CDR3 nucleotides read TGTGCCAGCAGTAATACAGGACGGGGGGAGACCCAGTACTTC. Translated: CASSNTGRGETQYF.

There are a few counts of this clone. The CDR3 is CATDKGGGRQETQYF. The DNA for the CDR3 is TGTGCCACCGATAAAGGGGGGGGCAGACAAGAGACCCAGTACTTC. This chain links TRBV15 with TRBJ2-5, with a tentative D call TRBD2 (7 bases). This CDR3 has 15 amino acids. From germline, CDR1 is LNHNV and CDR2 YYDKDF (reference sequence). Trimming cost V 8 bases and J 2 bases, with 18 bases left between them.

This chain's CDR3 is CASSPSRPGTGNTIYF. DNA of the CDR3: TGTGCCAGCAGCCCCAGCAGGCCGGGAACTGGAAACACCATATATTTT. This chain joins TRBV7-9 and TRBJ1-3; D remains ambiguous. The V and J ends lost 5 bases and 2 bases respectively, with 16 bases between them. This CDR3 comprises 16 residues. CDR1 and CDR2 (germline): SEHNR, FQNEAQ (reference sequence).

The chain carries TRBV29-1 and TRBJ1-1, with 10 bases aligning to TRBD1. After removal of 7 bases from V and 5 bases from J, the junction contained 7 bases not matched to a gene. This CDR3 has 13 residues. Germline CDR1 is SQVTM and CDR2 is ANQGSEA. CDR3 sequence reads: CSARQGARTEAFF. In DNA form, the CDR3 reads TGCAGCGCCCGACAGGGGGCGCGAACTGAAGCTTTCTTT.

This sequence joins TRBV2 and TRBJ1-1; perhaps TRBD1 as D (6 bases). This CDR3 has 14 residues. Per the germline V gene, CDR1 is SNHLY and CDR2 is FYNNEI. Trimming shortened V by 2 bases and J by 13 bases, and 20 bases separated the two germline ends. The CDR3 DNA reads as TGTGCCAGCAGTGAAACGGGCGTAGGGGGTAAGGTTTTCTTT. It encodes CASSETGVGGKVFF.